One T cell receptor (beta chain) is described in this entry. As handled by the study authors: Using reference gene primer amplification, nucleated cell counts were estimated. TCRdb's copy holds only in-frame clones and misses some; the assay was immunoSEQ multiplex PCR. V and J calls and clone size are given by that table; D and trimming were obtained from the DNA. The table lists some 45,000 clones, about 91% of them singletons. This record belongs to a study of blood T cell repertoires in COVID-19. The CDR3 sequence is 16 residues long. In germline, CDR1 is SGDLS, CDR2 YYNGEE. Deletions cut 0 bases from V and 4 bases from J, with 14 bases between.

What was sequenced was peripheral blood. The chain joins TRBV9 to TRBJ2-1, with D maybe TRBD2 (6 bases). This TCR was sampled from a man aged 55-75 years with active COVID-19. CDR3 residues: CASSVGPSSGYNEQFF. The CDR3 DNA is TGTGCCAGCAGCGTAGGACCGTCGAGCGGGTACAATGAGCAGTTCTTC. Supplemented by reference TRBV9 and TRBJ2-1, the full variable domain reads DSGVTQTPKHLITATGQRVTLRCSPRSGDLSVYWYQQSLDQGLQFLIQYYNGEERAKGNILERFSAQQFPDLHSELNLSSLELGDSALYFCASSVGPSSGYNEQFFGPGTRLTVL.